This T cell receptor beta chain was identified in a study of T cells in Graves' hyperthyroidism and ophthalmopathy. The sample holds many counts of this clonotype. RNA transcripts provided the source from which TCR beta CDR3 regions were amplified. A set of HTBI primers served as the primers for a first-round RT-PCR of the TCR CDR3. Via MiXCR, TCRdb re-called the multiplex PCR reads, giving one row per CDR3 protein. This table has around 400,000 distinct CDR3 sequences, 13% to 15% appearing once. This CDR3 is built from 16 residues. V dropped 0 bases and J dropped 4 bases, with 15 bases sitting between them. Germline V gives CDR1 KGHSH, CDR2 LQKENI.

The chain recombines TRBV18 with TRBJ1-1; a possible D gene is TRBD1 (5 bases). The sequence derives from an older woman with Graves' ophthalmopathy. Sequenced material: blood. DNA of the CDR3: TGTGCCAGCTCACCACCGTCCCGCAGGGATACCACTGAAGCTTTCTTT. It codes for CASSPPSRRDTTEAFF.